This T cell receptor (beta chain) derives from a study of OX40 agonist ivuxolimab in advanced cancers. Broadly, across the study: Ivuxolimab was an agonistic, fully human IgG2 monoclonal antibody directed against OX40 (CD134), a costimulatory receptor. Intravenous ivuxolimab was administered to patients every 2 weeks at six dose levels: 0.01, 0.1, 0.3, 1.5, 3 and 10 mg/kg. Of the roughly 52 dose-escalation patients, hepatocellular carcinoma was present in around 20, melanoma in approximately 15, renal cell carcinoma in 9 and head and neck cancer in 9. A male proportion of around 83% and a mean age of about 60 years, ranging from about 20 to 80, were recorded for the dose-escalation cohort. Patients were allowed to have had prior anti-PD-1, anti-PD-L1 or anti-CTLA-4 therapy, and 40% to 45% of the dose-escalation patients had previously received checkpoint inhibitors. Partial responses were achieved by three dose-escalation patients, of whom one had hepatocellular carcinoma and two had cutaneous melanoma. Peripheral TCRbeta sequencing was intended to test whether TCR sequence diversity was altered and clonal T-cell expansion was caused by ivuxolimab. The paper describes the monotherapy dose-escalation part (N of about 52 patients) of the phase I trial of ivuxolimab. Overall study results and their limits: In partial responders in the 0.1-3.0 mg/kg groups, normalized peripheral clonal expansion was found to be among the lowest, especially among CD8+ T cells. At doses of 0.1 to 3.0 mg/kg, clonal expansion of both CD4+ and CD8+ blood T cells was observed from baseline to week 6. After ivuxolimab, expanded clones were on average more numerous among CD8+ T cells than among CD4+ T cells. The antigen specificity of the peripheral T cells that underwent clonal expansion was not determined. Low levels of normalized T-cell clonal expansion were also shown by some nonresponding patients.

To sequence the TCRbeta CDR3 region, genomic DNA was isolated from the sorted cells. The immunoSEQ Assay was used for sequencing of TCRbeta CDR3 regions. In its TCRdb copy, this immuneACCESS table keeps in-frame sequences only and misses some clones. Where compared with another copy, unresolved V genes explain less than half of these, and the others have no known cause. The sample table lists more than 75,000 clones, 86% of them with a count of one. 0.99% of the sample is in the top ten clones. With respect to this clone: The clone's antigen remains unknown. Base qualities were left out, and no much larger clone turns up one base away.

Trimming costs V 9 bases and J 4 bases, and their ends lie 18 bases apart. Reading from cysteine to phenylalanine, the CDR3 counts 15 amino acids. Just CDR3 DNA is preserved here, 45 bases in frame from base 1. From the germline V gene (reference sequence), CDR1 is LNHDA and CDR2 is SQIVND. The trial excluded patients who had a history of autoimmune disease or were on systemic immunosuppression. Peripheral blood for TCR sequencing was collected from all dose cohorts at baseline, on cycle 4 day 1, and on cycle 7 day 1. Samples came from an open-label, multicenter, first-in-human phase I dose-escalation trial of ivuxolimab. Adults with locally advanced or metastatic head and neck squamous cell, hepatocellular, melanoma or renal cell carcinoma were enrolled in the trial. CD4+ and CD8+ T cells were sorted separately from peripheral blood before TCR sequencing.

The sequence was obtained from an adult with an advanced solid tumor such as melanoma, head and neck, liver or kidney cancer. The sequence is built from TRBV19 and TRBJ1-4; the D gene cannot be named for sure. The sequences come from CD4+ or CD8+ T cells sorted from blood, collected in a trial of the OX40 agonist ivuxolimab. The CDR3 sequence is CASSPSSGLNEKLFF. The nucleotide sequence reads TGTGCCAGCAGCCCAAGCAGCGGCCTTAATGAAAAACTGTTTTTT.